One sample yielded the 26 T cell receptor beta chains listed below, sequenced in a study of cytomegalovirus exposure and HLA in healthy donors. PCR involved 60 Vbeta and 13 Jbeta primers. The repertoire was sequenced with immunoSEQ multiplex PCR; TCRdb's copy has only in-frame clones and lacks some. This sample has some 140,000 clones, with around 80% found just once. The sample consisted of PBMCs. The receptors come from a man aged 25-45 years in good health.

This clone came up once. This chain links TRBV4-1 with TRBJ2-5, with a possible D match to TRBD2 (5 bases). Germline V lookup: CDR1 MGHRA, CDR2 YSYEKL. V lost 3 bases and J 1 base, leaving 9 bases between the germline ends. The CDR3 consists of 14 residues. The CDR3, as DNA: TGCGCCAGCAGCCACTGGGGAGTCCAAGAGACCCAGTACTTC. The encoded protein is CASSHWGVQETQYF.

The gene calls are TRBV19 and TRBJ1-1; TRBD1 might be the D (6 bases). CDR3 length: 17 residues. In germline, CDR1 is LNHDA, CDR2 SQIVND (reference sequence). V was shortened by 5 bases and J by 1 base, with 20 bases between the two germline ends. The DNA of the CDR3 is TGTGCCAGTAGTTTCAAATTTAGTGGGGGCGCGAACACTGAAGCTTTCTTT. Its translation: CASSFKFSGGANTEAFF.

The rearrangement joins TRBV29-1 to TRBJ2-3; the D is unclear. Trimming stripped 2 bases from V and 7 bases from J, with 10 bases between. The CDR3 has 12 amino acids. Germline V gene data show CDR1 as SQVTM and CDR2 as ANQGSEA. This chain's CDR3 is CSVEPRGNTQYF. The DNA for the CDR3 is TGCAGCGTTGAACCCCGCGGTAATACGCAGTATTTT.

In this sample, this clone turned up once. CDR3 region: CASSAALNTGELFF. The CDR3 DNA sequence: TGTGCCAGCAGCGCCGCCCTAAACACCGGGGAGCTGTTTTTT. V is TRBV7-3 and J is TRBJ2-2; D is unresolved. Germline values: CDR1 SGHTA, CDR2 FQGTGA. CDR3 length: 14 amino acids. The germline V and J ends were trimmed by 5 bases and 2 bases, with 9 bases remaining between them. Full variable domain (missing parts from reference TRBV7-3 and TRBJ2-2): GAGVSQTPSNKVTEKGKYVELRCDPISGHTALYWYRQSLGQGPEFLIYFQGTGAADDSGLPNDRFFAVRPEGSVSTLKIQRTERGDSAVYLCASSAALNTGELFFGEGSRLTVL.

This chain links TRBV11-3 with TRBJ2-1; D is unclear. V lost 3 bases to trimming and J lost 5 bases, with 8 bases between them. Germline V gene lookup returns CDR1 SGHNT and CDR2 YENEEA. The CDR3 has 13 residues. CDR3 nucleotides: TGTGCCAGCAGCTTCGACTCTAACAATGAGCAGTTCTTC. It yields the protein CASSFDSNNEQFF.

The V and J genes are TRBV7-9 and TRBJ2-3, with 11 nucleotides matching TRBD2. The CDR3 spans 16 residues. Trimming took 3 bases from V and 2 from J; bases not matched to a gene: 4. Germline loops: CDR1 SEHNR, CDR2 FQNEAQ (reference sequence). The CDR3 nucleotides are TGTGCCAGCAGCTTTGGGACTAGCGGAACCACAGATACGCAGTATTTT. It translates to CASSFGTSGTTDTQYF.

This rearrangement joins TRBV16 to TRBJ1-3; D is possibly TRBD1 (6 bases). Germline V gives CDR1 KGHSY, CDR2 FQNENV. This CDR3 spans 14 amino acids. V was cut by 9 bases and J by 0 bases, with 12 bases left in between. The CDR3 here is CASKTGSSGNTIYF. CDR3 coding DNA: TGTGCCAGTAAAACAGGGAGCTCTGGAAACACCATATATTTT.

This clone has just a few counts. The same CDR3 also results from other DNA sequences found in this sample. The chain is built from TRBV18 and TRBJ1-3, with D unclear. Trimming pared 5 bases from V and 4 bases from J, leaving 6 bases between. Germline loops: CDR1 KGHSH, CDR2 LQKENI. The CDR3 has 12 residues. The CDR3 spells CASSEQGNTIYF. CDR3 DNA sequence: TGTGCCAGCTCAGAACAGGGAAACACCATATATTTT.

J is TRBJ2-1 and V is TRBV29-1; D remains ambiguous. Germline assignment: CDR1 SQVTM and CDR2 ANQGSEA. This CDR3 has 13 amino acids. Trimming took 3 bases from V and 4 from J, leaving 10 bases between them. CDR3 bases: TGCAGCGTTGAGAGAAATCTTTACAATGAGCAGTTCTTC. Amino acid sequence: CSVERNLYNEQFF.

J is TRBJ2-1 and V is TRBV28; 10 bases agree with TRBD2. CDR1 MDHEN and CDR2 SYDVKM come from the germline V gene. This CDR3 has 18 residues. J lost 9 bases, V lost 4 bases, and 18 bases had no gene match. CDR3 loop: CASSSLAGVPSIGLEQFF. The DNA for the CDR3 is TGTGCCAGCAGTTCCCTAGCGGGAGTTCCATCTATCGGGCTTGAGCAGTTCTTC.

A note on this clone: The same CDR3 is also encoded by other DNA sequences in this sample. CDR3 sequence: CASSRQGNQPQHF. For the CDR3, the DNA is TGTGCCAGCAGCCGACAGGGAAATCAGCCCCAGCATTTT. The V call is TRBV6-5, the J call TRBJ1-5; 7 bases fit TRBD1. Germline loops: CDR1 MNHEY, CDR2 SVGAGI. The trim removed 6 bases at V and 4 bases at J, leaving 3 bases unmatched. This CDR3 contains 13 residues.

This clone has only one observation. Its ends do not fully match the called genes, so a read error is possible. The rearrangement links TRBV7-9 to TRBJ2-1; a weak D match, TRBD1 (7 bases). CDR1 SEHNR and CDR2 FQNEAQ come from the germline V gene (reference sequence). CDR3 length: 17 amino acids. DNA for the CDR3: TGTTCCAGCAGCTCCGCATCAGGGGGAGGATTAAAGAATGAGCAGTTCTTC. It is translated as CSSSSASGGGLKNEQFF. The full variable domain, with the rest looked up from reference TRBV7-9 and TRBJ2-1, is DTGVSQNPRHKITKRGQNVTFRCDPISEHNRLYWYRQTLGQGPEFLTYFQNEAQLEKSRLLSDRFSAERPKGSFSTLEIQRTEQGDSAMYLCSSSSASGGGLKNEQFFGPGTRLTVL.

The chain employs TRBV7-3 and TRBJ2-7; D remains unclear. The CDR3 extends over 14 amino acids. The ends were cut back, 5 bases at V and 2 bases at J, with 13 bases in the middle. In germline, CDR1 is SGHTA, CDR2 FQGTGA. Here the CDR3 reads CASSPHVSAYEQYF. In DNA form, the CDR3 reads TGTGCCAGCAGCCCTCACGTCTCGGCCTACGAGCAGTACTTC.

The chain links TRBV6-1 to TRBJ2-1; the D gene is possibly TRBD2 (6 bases). V lost 5 bases, J lost 8 bases, and 13 bases lay in between. There are 13 residues in the CDR3. Germline CDR1 reads MNHNS; CDR2 reads SASEGT. The CDR3 loop reads CASSSGTRYEQFF. The CDR3 DNA follows: TGTGCCAGCAGTTCTGGGACTCGTTATGAGCAGTTCTTC.

The chain couples TRBV5-4 to TRBJ2-7, with D possibly being TRBD2 (5 bases). The V end lost 6 bases, the J end lost 7 bases, and 23 bases lay between the germline ends. There are 15 residues in the CDR3. Germline CDR1 and CDR2: SGHNT and YYREEE (reference sequence). The DNA for the CDR3 is TGTGCCAGCACGCGAGGGATCGATCTTTATGGGGAGCAGTACTTC. Protein product: CASTRGIDLYGEQYF. Full variable domain (outside the CDR3, taken from reference TRBV5-4 and TRBJ2-7): ETGVTQSPTHLIKTRGQQVTLRCSSQSGHNTVSWYQQALGQGPQFIFQYYREEENGRGNFPPRFSGLQFPNYSSELNVNALELDDSALYLCASTRGIDLYGEQYFGPGTRLTVT.

In its sample, this clone was seen once. The V call is TRBV4-2, the J call TRBJ2-1; 8 bases map to TRBD2. The germline gives CDR1 LGHNA, CDR2 YNFKEQ. The V and J ends lost 4 bases and 7 bases, in that order; junction bases with no gene match: 9. This CDR3 is 15 amino acids long. CDR3 amino acids: CASSLRAGAPNEQFF. CDR3 nucleotides: TGTGCCAGCAGCCTCCGAGCGGGAGCACCGAATGAGCAGTTCTTC.

This chain uses TRBV11-3 with TRBJ2-1; TRBD2 matches 8 bases. The germline gives CDR1 SGHNT, CDR2 YENEEA. CDR3 length equals 16 residues. Germline trimming cut 5 bases from V and 8 bases from J; bases unmatched to any gene: 14. The DNA of the CDR3 is TGTGCCAGCAGCCCCGGGCTCGGCGGGAGGTTCGATGAGCAGTTCTTC. As protein: CASSPGLGGRFDEQFF.

The rearrangement joins TRBV4-2 to TRBJ2-7, with D possibly being TRBD1 (5 bases). The CDR3 extends over 16 amino acids. Per germline, CDR1 LGHNA and CDR2 YNFKEQ. V dropped 1 base and J dropped 2 bases, with 15 bases sitting between them. CDR3 residues: CASSQGPDSFTYEQYF. The DNA for the CDR3 is TGTGCCAGCAGCCAAGGACCCGACAGCTTCACCTACGAGCAGTACTTC.

The rearrangement uses TRBV6-1 and TRBJ2-3; 10 bases line up with TRBD1. The CDR3 is made up of 16 amino acids. The V segment lost 3 bases and the J segment 3 bases; nucleotides outside the gene matches: 6. Germline V gives CDR1 MNHNS, CDR2 SASEGT. CDR3 DNA: TGTGCCAGCAGTGAGAATCCGGGACAGGGGACAGATACGCAGTATTTT. Residues: CASSENPGQGTDTQYF.

The V call is TRBV4-1, the J call TRBJ2-7, with 10 bases aligning to TRBD2. Germline values: CDR1 MGHRA, CDR2 YSYEKL. V trimming: 2 bases; J trimming: 7 bases; junction bases outside the gene matches: 11. The CDR3 is 16 amino acids. The CDR3 region has the DNA TGCGCCAGCAGCCAAATACCGGGACTAGCGTCAGATGAGCAGTACTTC. Protein sequence: CASSQIPGLASDEQYF.

This clone came up once. V gene TRBV6-5 combines with J gene TRBJ1-3; D not resolved. The germline V and J ends were trimmed by 0 bases and 0 bases, with 9 bases remaining between them. The CDR3 extends over 16 amino acids. The germline CDR1 and CDR2 sequences are MNHEY and SVGAGI. CDR3: CASSYSPHSSGNTIYF. Written as DNA, the CDR3 is TGTGCCAGCAGTTACTCCCCTCACAGCTCTGGAAACACCATATATTTT.

V usage is TRBV4-2 and J usage is TRBJ2-1; tentative D call: TRBD2 (5 bases). This CDR3 has 15 amino acids. Germline V CDR1 and CDR2: LGHNA, YNFKEQ. The V end was cut by 0 bases, the J end by 5 bases, with 11 bases between. The CDR3 nucleotides read TGTGCCAGCAGCCAAGAGGGGAGTGGGCACAATGAGCAGTTCTTC. Translated: CASSQEGSGHNEQFF.

To note about this clone: At one boundary the junction diverges from the germline segment, which might be a read error. The V and J genes are TRBV7-9 and TRBJ1-1; no definite D call. Germline CDR1 reads SEHNR; CDR2 reads FQNEAQ (reference sequence). This CDR3 region has 15 residues. The DNA for the CDR3 is TGTTCCAGCAGCTTACCCCACACCAGGAACACTGAAGCTTTCTTT. Translated: CSSSLPHTRNTEAFF.

This clone was detected only a few times. One end of the junction fails to match germline, which may point to a read error. The chain is built from TRBV6-5 and TRBJ2-7; 10 bases agree with TRBD2. CDR1 is MNHEY, CDR2 SVGAGI, per germline. This CDR3 comprises 12 residues. CDR3 in amino acids: CASISPSGRENF. CDR3 in DNA: TGTGCCAGCATATCCCCCAGCGGGAGGGAGAACTTC.

V is TRBV4-1 and J is TRBJ2-1; 9 bases map to TRBD2. V lost 1 base, J lost 2 bases, and 6 bases stayed unmatched. In germline, CDR1 is MGHRA, CDR2 YSYEKL. This CDR3 has 17 amino acids. CDR3 nucleotides: TGCGCCAGCAGCCAAGTGGTGGCTAGCGGGGCCTACAATGAGCAGTTCTTC. Translating gives CASSQVVASGAYNEQFF.

The J gene is TRBJ2-7, the V gene TRBV27; TRBD1 might be the D (6 bases). Looked up from germline, CDR1 is MNHEY and CDR2 is SMNVEV (reference sequence). The CDR3 is 14 residues long. The germline V and J ends were trimmed by 5 bases and 2 bases, with 13 bases remaining between them. The CDR3 is CASSARGRTYEQYF. The CDR3 region has the DNA TGTGCCAGCAGTGCCAGGGGAAGGACCTACGAGCAGTACTTC.